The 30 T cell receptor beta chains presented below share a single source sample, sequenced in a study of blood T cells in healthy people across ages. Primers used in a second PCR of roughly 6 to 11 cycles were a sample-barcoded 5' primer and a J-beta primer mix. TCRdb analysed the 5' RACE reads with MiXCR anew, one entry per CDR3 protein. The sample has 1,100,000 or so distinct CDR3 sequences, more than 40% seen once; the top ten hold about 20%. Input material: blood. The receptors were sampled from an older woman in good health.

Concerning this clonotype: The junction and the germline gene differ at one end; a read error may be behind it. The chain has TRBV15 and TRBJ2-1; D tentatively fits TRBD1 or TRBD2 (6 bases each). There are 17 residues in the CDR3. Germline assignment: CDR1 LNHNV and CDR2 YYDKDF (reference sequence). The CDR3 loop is CASSRDLGWGANNEQFF. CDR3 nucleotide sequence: TGTGCCTCCAGCAGAGACCTTGGGTGGGGGGCTAACAATGAGCAGTTCTTC.

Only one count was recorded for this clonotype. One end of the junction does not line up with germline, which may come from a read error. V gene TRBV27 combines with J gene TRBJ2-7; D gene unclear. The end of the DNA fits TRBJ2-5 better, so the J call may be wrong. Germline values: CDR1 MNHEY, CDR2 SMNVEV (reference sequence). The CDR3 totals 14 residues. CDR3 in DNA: TGTACCAGCAGCCCACCGGGTTTGTCTGAGACCCAGTACTTC. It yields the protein CTSSPPGLSETQYF.

CDR3 sequence: CASSYSGPGGEKLFF. CDR3 nucleotides: TGTGCCAGCAGTTACTCTGGGCCCGGGGGTGAAAAACTGTTTTTT. This sequence joins TRBV6-5 and TRBJ1-4, with D perhaps matching TRBD1 (5 bases). V lost 0 bases and J lost 7, with 12 bases in between. Per germline, CDR1 MNHEY and CDR2 SVGAGI. The CDR3 runs 15 residues.

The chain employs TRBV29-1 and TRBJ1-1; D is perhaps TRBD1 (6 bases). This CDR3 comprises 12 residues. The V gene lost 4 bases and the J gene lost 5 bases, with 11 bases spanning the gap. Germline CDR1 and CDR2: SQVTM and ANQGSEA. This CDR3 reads CSVVRGRTEAFF. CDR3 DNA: TGCAGCGTTGTTAGGGGGAGGACTGAAGCTTTCTTT.

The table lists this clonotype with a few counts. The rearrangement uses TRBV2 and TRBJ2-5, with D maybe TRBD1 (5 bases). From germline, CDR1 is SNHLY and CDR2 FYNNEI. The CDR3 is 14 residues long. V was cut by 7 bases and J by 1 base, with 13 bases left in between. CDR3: CASILGQAQETQYF. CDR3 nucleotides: TGTGCCAGCATATTGGGGCAGGCCCAAGAGACCCAGTACTTC. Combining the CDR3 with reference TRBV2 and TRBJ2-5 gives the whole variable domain EPEVTQTPSHQVTQMGQEVILRCVPISNHLYFYWYRQILGQKVEFLVSFYNNEISEKSEIFDDQFSVERPDGSNFTLKIRSTKLEDSAMYFCASILGQAQETQYFGPGTRLLVL.

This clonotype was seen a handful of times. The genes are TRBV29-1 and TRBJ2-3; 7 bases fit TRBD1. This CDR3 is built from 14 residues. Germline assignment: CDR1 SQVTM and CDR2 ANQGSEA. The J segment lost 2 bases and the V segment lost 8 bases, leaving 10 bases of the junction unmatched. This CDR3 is CSYYRGGLTDTQYF. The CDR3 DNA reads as TGCAGCTACTACAGAGGGGGCCTCACAGATACGCAGTATTTT.

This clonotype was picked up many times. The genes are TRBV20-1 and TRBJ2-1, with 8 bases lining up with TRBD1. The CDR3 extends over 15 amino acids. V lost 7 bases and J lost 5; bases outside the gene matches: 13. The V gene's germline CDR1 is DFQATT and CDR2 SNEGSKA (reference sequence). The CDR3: CSVLVIGQGNNEQFF. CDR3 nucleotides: TGCAGTGTGCTGGTGATTGGACAGGGAAACAATGAGCAGTTCTTC.

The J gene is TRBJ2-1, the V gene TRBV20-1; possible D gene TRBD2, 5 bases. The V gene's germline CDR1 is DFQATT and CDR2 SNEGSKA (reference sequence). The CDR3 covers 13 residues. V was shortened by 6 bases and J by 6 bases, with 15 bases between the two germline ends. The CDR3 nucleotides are TGCAGTGCCGACCCGGGGATGCGCAATGAGCAGTTCTTC. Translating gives CSADPGMRNEQFF.

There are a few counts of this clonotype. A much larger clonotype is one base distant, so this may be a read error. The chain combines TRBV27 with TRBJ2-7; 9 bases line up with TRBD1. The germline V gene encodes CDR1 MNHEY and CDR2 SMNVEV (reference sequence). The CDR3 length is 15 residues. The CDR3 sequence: CASSSTGGPTYVQYF. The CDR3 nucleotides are TGTGCCAGCAGTTCCACAGGGGGCCCTACCTACGTGCAGTACTTC.

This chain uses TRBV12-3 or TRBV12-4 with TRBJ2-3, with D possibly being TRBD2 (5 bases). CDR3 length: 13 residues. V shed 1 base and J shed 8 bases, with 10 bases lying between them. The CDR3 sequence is CASSLDSAGTQYF. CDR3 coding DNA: TGTGCCAGCAGTTTAGACTCCGCGGGTACGCAGTATTTT.

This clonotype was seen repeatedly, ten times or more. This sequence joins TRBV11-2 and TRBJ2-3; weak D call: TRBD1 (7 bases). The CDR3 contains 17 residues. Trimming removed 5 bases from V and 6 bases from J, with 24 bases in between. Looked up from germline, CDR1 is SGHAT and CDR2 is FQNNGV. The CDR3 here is CASSPILAGTAPDTQYF. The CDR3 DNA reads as TGTGCCAGCAGCCCGATCTTGGCGGGGACAGCCCCTGATACGCAGTATTTT.

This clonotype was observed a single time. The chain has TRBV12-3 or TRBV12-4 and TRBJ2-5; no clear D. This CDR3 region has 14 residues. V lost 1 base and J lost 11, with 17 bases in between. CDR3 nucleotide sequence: TGTGCCAGCAGTTTAGGTAGCCGACACAATGAGCAGTACTTC. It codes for CASSLGSRHNEQYF.

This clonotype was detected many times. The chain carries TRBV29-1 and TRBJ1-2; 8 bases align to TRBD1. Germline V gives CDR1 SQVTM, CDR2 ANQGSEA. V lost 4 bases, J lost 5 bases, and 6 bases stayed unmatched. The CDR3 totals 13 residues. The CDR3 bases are TGCAGCGTTGCATCGGGACAGGTGTATGGCTACACCTTC. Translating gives CSVASGQVYGYTF.

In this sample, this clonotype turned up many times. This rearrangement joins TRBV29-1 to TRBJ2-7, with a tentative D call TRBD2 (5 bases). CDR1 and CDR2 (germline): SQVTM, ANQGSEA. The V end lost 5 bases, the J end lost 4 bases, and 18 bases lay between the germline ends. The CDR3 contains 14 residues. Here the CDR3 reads CSVSMGFRTYEQYF. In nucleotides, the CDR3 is TGCAGCGTTTCTATGGGCTTTAGGACTTACGAGCAGTACTTC.

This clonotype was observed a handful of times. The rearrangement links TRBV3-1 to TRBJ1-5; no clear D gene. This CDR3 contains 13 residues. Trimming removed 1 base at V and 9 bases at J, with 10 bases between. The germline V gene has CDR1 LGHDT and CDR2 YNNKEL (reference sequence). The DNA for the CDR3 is TGTGCCAGCAGCCAAGCGCCGGGAGGGCCCCAGCATTTT. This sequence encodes CASSQAPGGPQHF.

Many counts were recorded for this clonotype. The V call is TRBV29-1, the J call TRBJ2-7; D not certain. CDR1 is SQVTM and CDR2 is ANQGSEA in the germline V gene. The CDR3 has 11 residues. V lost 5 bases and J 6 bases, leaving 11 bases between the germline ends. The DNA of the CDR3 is TGCAGCGTTCTTTCGTGGCGCGAGCAGTACTTC. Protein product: CSVLSWREQYF.

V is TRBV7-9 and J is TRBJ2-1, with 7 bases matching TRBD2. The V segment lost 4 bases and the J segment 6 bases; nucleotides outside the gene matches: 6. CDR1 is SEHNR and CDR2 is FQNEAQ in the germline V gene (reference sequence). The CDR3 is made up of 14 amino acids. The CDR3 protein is CASSSGLVGNEQFF. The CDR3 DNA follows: TGTGCCAGCAGCTCCGGACTAGTCGGCAATGAGCAGTTCTTC.

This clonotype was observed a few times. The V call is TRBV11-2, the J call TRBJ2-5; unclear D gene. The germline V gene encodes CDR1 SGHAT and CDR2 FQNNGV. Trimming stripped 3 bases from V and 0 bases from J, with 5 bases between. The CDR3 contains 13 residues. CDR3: CASSFRYQETQYF. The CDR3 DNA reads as TGTGCCAGCAGCTTCCGGTACCAAGAGACCCAGTACTTC.

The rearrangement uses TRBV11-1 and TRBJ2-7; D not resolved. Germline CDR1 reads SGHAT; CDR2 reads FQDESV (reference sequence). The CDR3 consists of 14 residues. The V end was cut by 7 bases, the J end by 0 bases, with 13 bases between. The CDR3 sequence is CASNQDGNSYEQYF. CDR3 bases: TGTGCCAGCAACCAGGACGGAAACTCCTACGAGCAGTACTTC.

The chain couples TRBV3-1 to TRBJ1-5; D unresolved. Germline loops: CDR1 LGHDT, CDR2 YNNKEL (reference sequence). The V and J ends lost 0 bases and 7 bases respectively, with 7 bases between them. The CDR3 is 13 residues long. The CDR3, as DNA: TGTGCCAGCAGCCAAGATCTGACACAGCCCCAGCATTTT. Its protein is CASSQDLTQPQHF.

The CDR3 coding sequence is TGCAGTGCTCTTGGACTAGCGGGGCCCACAGATACGCAGTATTTT. This translates into CSALGLAGPTDTQYF. The V and J genes are TRBV20-1 and TRBJ2-3; 12 nucleotides align to TRBD2. From germline, CDR1 is DFQATT and CDR2 SNEGSKA (reference sequence). This CDR3 has 15 residues. The trim removed 5 bases at V and 2 bases at J, leaving 5 bases unmatched.

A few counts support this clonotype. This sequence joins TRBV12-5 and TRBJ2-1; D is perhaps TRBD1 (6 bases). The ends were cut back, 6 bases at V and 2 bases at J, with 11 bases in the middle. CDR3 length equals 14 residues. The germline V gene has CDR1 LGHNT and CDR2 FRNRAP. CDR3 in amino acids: CASGTGTTYNEQFF. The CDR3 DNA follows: TGTGCTAGTGGGACCGGGACAACCTACAATGAGCAGTTCTTC.

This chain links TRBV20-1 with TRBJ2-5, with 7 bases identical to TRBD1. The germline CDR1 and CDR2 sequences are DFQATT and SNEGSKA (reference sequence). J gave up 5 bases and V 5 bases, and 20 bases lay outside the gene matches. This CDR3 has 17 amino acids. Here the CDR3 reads CSALGQALKPEGETQYF. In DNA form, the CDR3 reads TGCAGTGCTCTCGGACAGGCCCTTAAACCAGAGGGGGAGACCCAGTACTTC.

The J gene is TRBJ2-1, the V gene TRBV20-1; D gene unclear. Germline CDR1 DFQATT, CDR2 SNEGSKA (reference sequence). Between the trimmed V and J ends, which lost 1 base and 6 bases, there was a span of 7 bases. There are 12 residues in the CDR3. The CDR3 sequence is CSARGLINEQFF. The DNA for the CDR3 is TGCAGTGCTAGAGGGCTTATCAATGAGCAGTTCTTC.

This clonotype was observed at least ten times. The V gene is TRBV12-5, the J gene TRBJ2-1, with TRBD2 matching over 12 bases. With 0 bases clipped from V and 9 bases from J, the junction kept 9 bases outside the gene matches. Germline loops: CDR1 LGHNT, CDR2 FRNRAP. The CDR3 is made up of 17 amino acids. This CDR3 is CASGLVPGGLAGGEQFF. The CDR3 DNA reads TGTGCTAGTGGTTTGGTCCCGGGGGGACTAGCGGGCGGTGAGCAGTTCTTC.

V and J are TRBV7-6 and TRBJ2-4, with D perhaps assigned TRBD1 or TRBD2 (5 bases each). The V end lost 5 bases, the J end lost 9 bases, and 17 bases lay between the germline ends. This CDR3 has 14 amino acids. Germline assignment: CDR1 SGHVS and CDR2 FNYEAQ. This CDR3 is CASSVVSPGRIQYF. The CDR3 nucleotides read TGTGCCAGCAGCGTAGTATCCCCGGGACGCATTCAGTACTTC.

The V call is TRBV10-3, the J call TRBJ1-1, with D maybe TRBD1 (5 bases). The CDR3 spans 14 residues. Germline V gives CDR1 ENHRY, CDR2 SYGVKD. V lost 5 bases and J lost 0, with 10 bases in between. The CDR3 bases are TGTGCCATCAGTCCAGGGCTGCTGAACACTGAAGCTTTCTTT. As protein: CAISPGLLNTEAFF.

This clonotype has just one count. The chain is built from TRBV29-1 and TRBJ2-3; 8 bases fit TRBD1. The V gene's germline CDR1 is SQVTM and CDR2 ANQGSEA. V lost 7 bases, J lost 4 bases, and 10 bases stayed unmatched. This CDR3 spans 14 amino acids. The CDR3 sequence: CSGGQGAGADTQYF. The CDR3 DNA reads TGCAGCGGCGGTCAGGGGGCAGGGGCAGATACGCAGTATTTT.

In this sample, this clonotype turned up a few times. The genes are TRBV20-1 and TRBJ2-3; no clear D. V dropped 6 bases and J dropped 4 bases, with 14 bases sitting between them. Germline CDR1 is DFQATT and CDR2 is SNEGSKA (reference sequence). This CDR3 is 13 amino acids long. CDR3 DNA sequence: TGCAGTGCCTCCCTAGACTGGTCAGATACGCAGTATTTT. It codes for CSASLDWSDTQYF.

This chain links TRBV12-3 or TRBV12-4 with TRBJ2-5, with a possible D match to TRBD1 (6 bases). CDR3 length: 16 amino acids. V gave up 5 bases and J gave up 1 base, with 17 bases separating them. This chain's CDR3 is CASSPRLTGSQETQYF. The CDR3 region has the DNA TGTGCCAGCAGTCCCCGCCTGACAGGTTCCCAAGAGACCCAGTACTTC.